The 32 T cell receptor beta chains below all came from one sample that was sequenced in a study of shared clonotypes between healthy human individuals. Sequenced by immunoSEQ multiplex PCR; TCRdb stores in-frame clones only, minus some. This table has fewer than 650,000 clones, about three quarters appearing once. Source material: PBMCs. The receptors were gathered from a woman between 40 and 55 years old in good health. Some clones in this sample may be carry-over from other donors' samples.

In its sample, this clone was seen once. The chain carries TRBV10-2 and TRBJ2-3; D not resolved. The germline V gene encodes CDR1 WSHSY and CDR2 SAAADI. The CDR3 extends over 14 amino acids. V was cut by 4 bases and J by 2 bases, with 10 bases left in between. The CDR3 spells CASSGRRLTDTQYF. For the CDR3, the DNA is TGCGCCAGCAGTGGTAGGCGGCTCACAGATACGCAGTATTTT.

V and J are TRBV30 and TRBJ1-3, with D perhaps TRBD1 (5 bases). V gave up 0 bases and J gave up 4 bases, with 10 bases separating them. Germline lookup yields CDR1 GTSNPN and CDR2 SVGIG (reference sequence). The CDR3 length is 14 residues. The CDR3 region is CAWSVSAGGNTIYF. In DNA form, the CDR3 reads TGTGCCTGGAGTGTATCGGCAGGGGGAAACACCATATATTTT.

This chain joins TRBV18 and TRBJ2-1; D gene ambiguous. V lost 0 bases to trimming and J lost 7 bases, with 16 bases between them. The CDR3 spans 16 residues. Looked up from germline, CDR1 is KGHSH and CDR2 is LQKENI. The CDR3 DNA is TGTGCCAGCTCACCACCCTCGGGCGCGTTGTGGAATGAGCAGTTCTTC. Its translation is CASSPPSGALWNEQFF.

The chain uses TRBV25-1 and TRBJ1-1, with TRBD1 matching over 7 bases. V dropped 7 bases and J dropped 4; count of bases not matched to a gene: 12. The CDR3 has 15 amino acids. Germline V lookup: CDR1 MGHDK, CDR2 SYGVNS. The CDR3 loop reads CASTQTGTEFTEAFF. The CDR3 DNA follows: TGTGCCAGCACTCAGACCGGGACAGAATTCACTGAAGCTTTCTTT.

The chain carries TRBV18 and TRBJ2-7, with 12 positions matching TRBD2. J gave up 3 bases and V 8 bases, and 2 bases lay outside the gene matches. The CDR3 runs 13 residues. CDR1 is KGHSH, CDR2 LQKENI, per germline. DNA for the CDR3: TGTGCCAGCCAACTAGCGGGAGGCTACGAGCAGTACTTC. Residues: CASQLAGGYEQYF.

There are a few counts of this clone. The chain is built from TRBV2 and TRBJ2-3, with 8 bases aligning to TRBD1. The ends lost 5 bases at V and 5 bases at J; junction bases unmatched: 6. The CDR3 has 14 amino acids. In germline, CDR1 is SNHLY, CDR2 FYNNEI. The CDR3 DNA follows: TGTGCCAGCAGTCGACAGGGGCTGGGAGATACGCAGTATTTT. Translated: CASSRQGLGDTQYF.

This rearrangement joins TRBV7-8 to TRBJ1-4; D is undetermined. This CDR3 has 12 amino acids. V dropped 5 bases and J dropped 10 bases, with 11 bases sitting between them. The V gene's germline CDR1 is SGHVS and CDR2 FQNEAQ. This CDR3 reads CASSQAEGKLFF. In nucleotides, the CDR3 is TGTGCCAGCAGCCAAGCCGAAGGAAAACTGTTTTTT. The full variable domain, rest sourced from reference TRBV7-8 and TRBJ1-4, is GAGVSQSPRYKVAKRGQDVALRCDPISGHVSLFWYQQALGQGPEFLTYFQNEAQLDKSGLPSDRFFAERPEGSVSTLKIQRTQQEDSAVYLCASSQAEGKLFFGSGTQLSVL.

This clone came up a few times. CDR3 in amino acids: CASGRTDYTGELFF. For the CDR3, the DNA is TGTGCCAGCGGCAGGACAGACTACACCGGGGAGCTGTTTTTT. J is TRBJ2-2 and V is TRBV6-5; a weak D match, TRBD1 (6 bases). The CDR3 contains 14 residues. In germline, CDR1 is MNHEY, CDR2 SVGAGI. Trimming removed 8 bases at V and 3 bases at J, with 13 bases between.

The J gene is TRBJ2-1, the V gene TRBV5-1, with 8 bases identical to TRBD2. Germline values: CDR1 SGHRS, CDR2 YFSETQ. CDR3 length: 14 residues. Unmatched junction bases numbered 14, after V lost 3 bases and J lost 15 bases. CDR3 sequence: CASSSLFREGLWFF. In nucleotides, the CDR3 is TGCGCCAGCAGCTCCCTCTTCCGGGAGGGCCTATGGTTCTTC.

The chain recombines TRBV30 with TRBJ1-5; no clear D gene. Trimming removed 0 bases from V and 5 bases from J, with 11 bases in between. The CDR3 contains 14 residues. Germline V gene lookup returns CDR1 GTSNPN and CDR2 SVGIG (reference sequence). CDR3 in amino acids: CAWSVGRLDQPQHF. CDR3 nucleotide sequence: TGTGCCTGGAGTGTGGGCAGGCTTGATCAGCCCCAGCATTTT.

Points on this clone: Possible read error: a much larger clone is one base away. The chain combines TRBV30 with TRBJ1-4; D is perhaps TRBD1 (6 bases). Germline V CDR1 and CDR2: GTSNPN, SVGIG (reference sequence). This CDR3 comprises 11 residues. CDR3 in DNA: TGTGCTCAGGAAGGGGGTGAAAAACTGTTTTTT. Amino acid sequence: CAQEGGEKLFF.

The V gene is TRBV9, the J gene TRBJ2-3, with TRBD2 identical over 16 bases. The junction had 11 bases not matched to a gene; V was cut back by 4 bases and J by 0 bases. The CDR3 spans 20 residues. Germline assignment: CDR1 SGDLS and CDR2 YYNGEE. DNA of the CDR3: TGTGCCAGCAGCTCAACCGGGACTAGCGGGAGGGCCCTTAGCACAGATACGCAGTATTTT. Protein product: CASSSTGTSGRALSTDTQYF. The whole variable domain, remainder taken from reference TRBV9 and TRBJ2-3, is DSGVTQTPKHLITATGQRVTLRCSPRSGDLSVYWYQQSLDQGLQFLIQYYNGEERAKGNILERFSAQQFPDLHSELNLSSLELGDSALYFCASSSTGTSGRALSTDTQYFGPGTRLTVL.

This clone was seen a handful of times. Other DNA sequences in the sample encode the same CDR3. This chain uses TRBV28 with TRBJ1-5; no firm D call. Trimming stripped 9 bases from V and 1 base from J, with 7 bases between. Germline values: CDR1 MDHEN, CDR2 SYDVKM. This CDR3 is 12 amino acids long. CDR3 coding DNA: TGTGCCAGTAAAGGGAGCAATCAGCCCCAGCATTTT. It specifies CASKGSNQPQHF.

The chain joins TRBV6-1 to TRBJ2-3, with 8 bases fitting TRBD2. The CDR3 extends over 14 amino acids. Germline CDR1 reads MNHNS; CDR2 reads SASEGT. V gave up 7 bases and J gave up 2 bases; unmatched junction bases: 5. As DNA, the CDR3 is TGTGCCAGCAAAGCGGGAGAAACCACAGATACGCAGTATTTT. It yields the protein CASKAGETTDTQYF.

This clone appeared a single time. CDR3 DNA: TGTGCCAGCAGCATGCCGCGGGGAAACCCTAGCAATGAGCAGTTCTTC. Translated: CASSMPRGNPSNEQFF. The chain recombines TRBV7-2 with TRBJ2-1; D possibly corresponds to TRBD2 (6 bases). The length of the CDR3 is 16 residues. The V gene lost 5 bases and the J gene lost 6 bases, with 20 bases spanning the gap. The germline V gene has CDR1 SGHTA and CDR2 FQGNSA. The variable domain in full, completed from reference TRBV7-2 and TRBJ2-1, reads GAGVSQSPSNKVTEKGKDVELRCDPISGHTALYWYRQSLGQGLEFLIYFQGNSAPDKSGLPSDRFSAERTGGSVSTLTIQRTQQEDSAVYLCASSMPRGNPSNEQFFGPGTRLTVL.

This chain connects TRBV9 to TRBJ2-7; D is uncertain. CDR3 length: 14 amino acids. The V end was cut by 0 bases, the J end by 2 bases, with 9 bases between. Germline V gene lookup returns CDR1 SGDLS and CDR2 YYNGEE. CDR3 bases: TGTGCCAGCAGCGTAGGTCAGAATCCCTACGAGCAGTACTTC. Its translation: CASSVGQNPYEQYF.

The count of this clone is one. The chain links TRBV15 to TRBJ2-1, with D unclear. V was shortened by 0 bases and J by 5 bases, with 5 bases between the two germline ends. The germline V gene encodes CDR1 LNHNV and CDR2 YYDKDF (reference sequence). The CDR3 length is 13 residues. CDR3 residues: CATSRDYNNEQFF. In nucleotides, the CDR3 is TGTGCCACCAGCAGAGATTATAACAATGAGCAGTTCTTC.

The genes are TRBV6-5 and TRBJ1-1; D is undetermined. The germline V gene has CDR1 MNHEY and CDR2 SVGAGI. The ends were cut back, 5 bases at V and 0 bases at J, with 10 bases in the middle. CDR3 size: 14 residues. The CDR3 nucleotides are TGTGCCAGCAGTATGGGTAACATGAACACTGAAGCTTTCTTT. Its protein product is CASSMGNMNTEAFF.

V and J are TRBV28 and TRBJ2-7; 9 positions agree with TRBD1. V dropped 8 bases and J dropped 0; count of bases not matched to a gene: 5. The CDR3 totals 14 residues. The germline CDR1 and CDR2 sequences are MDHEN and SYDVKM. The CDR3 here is CASVNRGPSYEQYF. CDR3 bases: TGTGCCAGCGTAAACAGGGGGCCCTCCTACGAGCAGTACTTC.

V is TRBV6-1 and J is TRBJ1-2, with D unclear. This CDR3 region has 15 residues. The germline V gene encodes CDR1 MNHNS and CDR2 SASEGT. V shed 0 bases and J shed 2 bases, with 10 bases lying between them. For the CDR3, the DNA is TGTGCCAGCAGTGAAGCGGACGCCCTGAACTATGGCTACACCTTC. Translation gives CASSEADALNYGYTF.

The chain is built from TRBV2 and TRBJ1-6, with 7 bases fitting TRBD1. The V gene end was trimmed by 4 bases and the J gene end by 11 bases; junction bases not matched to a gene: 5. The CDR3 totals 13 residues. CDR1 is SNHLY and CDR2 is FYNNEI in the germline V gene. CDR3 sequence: CASSADRDTPLHF. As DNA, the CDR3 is TGTGCCAGCAGTGCCGACAGGGATACACCCCTCCACTTT.

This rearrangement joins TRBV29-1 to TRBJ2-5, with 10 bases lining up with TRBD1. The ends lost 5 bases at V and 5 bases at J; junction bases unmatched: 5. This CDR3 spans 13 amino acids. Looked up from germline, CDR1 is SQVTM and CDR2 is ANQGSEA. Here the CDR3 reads CSVRQGASETQYF. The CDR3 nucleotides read TGCAGCGTTCGACAGGGGGCGAGTGAGACCCAGTACTTC.

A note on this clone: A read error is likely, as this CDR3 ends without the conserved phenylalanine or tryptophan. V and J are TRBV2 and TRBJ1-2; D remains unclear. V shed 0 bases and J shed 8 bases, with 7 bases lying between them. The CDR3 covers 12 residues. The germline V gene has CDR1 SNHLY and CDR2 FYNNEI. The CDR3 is CASSEAALGYTL. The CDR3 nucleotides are TGTGCCAGCAGTGAAGCGGCTTTGGGCTACACCCTC.

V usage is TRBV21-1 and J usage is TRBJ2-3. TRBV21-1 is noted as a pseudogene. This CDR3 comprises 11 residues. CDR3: CASSTPDTQYF. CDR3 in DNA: TGTGCCAGCAGCACCCCCGATACGCAGTATTTT.

DNA for the CDR3: TGTGCCAGCAGCTTAGCCAGGGTAACCGGAAACACCATATATTTT. It specifies CASSLARVTGNTIYF. The rearrangement links TRBV7-8 to TRBJ1-3; TRBD1 is a possible D gene (5 bases). This CDR3 is built from 15 residues. Trimming shortened V by 0 bases and J by 4 bases, and 10 bases separated the two germline ends. Germline values: CDR1 SGHVS, CDR2 FQNEAQ.

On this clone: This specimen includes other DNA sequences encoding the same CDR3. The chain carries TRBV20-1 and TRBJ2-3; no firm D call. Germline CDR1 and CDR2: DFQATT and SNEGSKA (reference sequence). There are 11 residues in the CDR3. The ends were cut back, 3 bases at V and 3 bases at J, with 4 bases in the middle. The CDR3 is CSASGTDTQYF. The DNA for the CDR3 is TGCAGTGCTAGCGGGACAGATACGCAGTATTTT.

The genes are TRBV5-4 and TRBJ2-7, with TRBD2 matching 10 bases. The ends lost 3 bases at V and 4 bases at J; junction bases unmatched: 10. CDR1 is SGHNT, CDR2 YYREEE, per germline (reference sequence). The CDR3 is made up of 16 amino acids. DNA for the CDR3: TGTGCCAGCAGCTCCGGGGGATCTAGCGGGGGATACGAGCAGTACTTC. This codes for CASSSGGSSGGYEQYF.

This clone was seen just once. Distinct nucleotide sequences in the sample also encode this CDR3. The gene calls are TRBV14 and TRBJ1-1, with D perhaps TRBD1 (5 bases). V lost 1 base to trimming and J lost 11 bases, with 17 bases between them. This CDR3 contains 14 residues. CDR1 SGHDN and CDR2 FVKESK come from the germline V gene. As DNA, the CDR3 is TGTGCCAGCAGCCAAGTCGGGCAGGGACTTGTCGCTTTCTTT. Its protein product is CASSQVGQGLVAFF. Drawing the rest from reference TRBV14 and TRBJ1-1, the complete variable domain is EAGVTQFPSHSVIEKGQTVTLRCDPISGHDNLYWYRRVMGKEIKFLLHFVKESKQDESGMPNNRFLAERTGGTYSTLKVQPAELEDSGVYFCASSQVGQGLVAFFGQGTRLTVV.

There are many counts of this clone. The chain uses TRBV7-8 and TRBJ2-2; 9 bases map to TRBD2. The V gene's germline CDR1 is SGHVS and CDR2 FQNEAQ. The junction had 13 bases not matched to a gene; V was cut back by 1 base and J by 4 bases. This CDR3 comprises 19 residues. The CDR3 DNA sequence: TGTGCCAGCAGCTTAGGGGTGACTAGCGGCCACCGGACCACCGGGGAGCTGTTTTTT. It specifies CASSLGVTSGHRTTGELFF.

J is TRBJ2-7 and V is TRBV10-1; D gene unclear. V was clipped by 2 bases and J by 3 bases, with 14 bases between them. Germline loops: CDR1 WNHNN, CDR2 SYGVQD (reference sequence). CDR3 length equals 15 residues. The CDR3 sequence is CASSEGFSSIYEQYF. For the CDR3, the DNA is TGCGCCAGCAGTGAGGGGTTTAGCTCCATCTACGAGCAGTACTTC.

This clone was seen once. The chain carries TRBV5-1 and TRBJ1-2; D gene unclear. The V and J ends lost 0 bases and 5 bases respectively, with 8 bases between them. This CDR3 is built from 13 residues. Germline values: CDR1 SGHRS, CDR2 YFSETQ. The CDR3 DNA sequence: TGCGCCAGCAGCTTGGATTCCGGGTATGGCTACACCTTC. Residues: CASSLDSGYGYTF.

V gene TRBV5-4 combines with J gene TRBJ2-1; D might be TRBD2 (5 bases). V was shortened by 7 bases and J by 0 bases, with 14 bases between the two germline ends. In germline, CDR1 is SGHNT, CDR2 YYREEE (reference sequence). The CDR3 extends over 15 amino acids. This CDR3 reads CASGKRSLSYNEQFF. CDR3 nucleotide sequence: TGTGCCAGCGGTAAGCGGAGCCTCTCCTACAATGAGCAGTTCTTC.